This TCR beta chain was captured in a study of OX40 agonist ivuxolimab in advanced cancers. Study background: Age averaged around 54 years (range 23 to 79), and around 78% were male. Three dose-escalation patients had partial responses: one with hepatocellular carcinoma and two with cutaneous melanoma.

Libraries were prepared by immunoSEQ multiplex PCR; TCRdb keeps only in-frame clonotypes and omits some of them. The table records approximately 91,000 clones, around 85% of them present only once. V gave up 6 bases and J gave up 7 bases; unmatched junction bases: 7. The CDR3 runs 14 residues. Looked up from germline, CDR1 is ENHRY and CDR2 is SYGVKD. The rearrangement uses TRBV10-3 and TRBJ2-2; 8 bases fit TRBD1. The sequencing here drew on CD4+ or CD8+ T cells sorted from blood, taken in a trial of the OX40 agonist ivuxolimab. This clonotype originated in an adult with an advanced solid tumor such as melanoma, head and neck, liver or kidney cancer. CDR3 in DNA: TGTGCCATCAGAAAGACAGGGGTTGGCGGGGAGCTGTTTTTT. Translated, it gives CAIRKTGVGGELFF.